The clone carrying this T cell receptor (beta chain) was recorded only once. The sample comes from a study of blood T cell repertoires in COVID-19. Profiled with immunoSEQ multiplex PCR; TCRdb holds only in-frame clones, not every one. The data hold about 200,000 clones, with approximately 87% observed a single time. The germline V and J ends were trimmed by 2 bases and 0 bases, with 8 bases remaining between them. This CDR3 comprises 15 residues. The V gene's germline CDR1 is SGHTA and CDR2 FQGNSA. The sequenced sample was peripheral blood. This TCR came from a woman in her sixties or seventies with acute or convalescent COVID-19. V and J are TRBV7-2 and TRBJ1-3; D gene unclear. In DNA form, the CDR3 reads TGTGCCAGCAGCTTAAACCGAGACTCTGGAAACACCATATATTTT. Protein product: CASSLNRDSGNTIYF.